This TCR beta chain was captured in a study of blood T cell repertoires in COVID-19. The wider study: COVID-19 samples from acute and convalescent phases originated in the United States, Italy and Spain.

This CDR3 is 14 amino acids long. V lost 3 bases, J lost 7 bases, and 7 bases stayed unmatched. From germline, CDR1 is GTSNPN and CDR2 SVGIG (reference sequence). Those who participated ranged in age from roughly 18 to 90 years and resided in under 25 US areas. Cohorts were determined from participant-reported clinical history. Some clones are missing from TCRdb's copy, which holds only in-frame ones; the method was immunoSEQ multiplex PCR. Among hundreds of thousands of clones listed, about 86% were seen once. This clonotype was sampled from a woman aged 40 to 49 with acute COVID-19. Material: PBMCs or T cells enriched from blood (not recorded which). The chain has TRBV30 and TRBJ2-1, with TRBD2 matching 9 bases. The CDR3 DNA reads TGTGCCTGGAGGATGGTAGCGGGAGTTAATGAGCAGTTCTTC. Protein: CAWRMVAGVNEQFF.